This T cell receptor beta chain is from a study of radiation and T cells in renal cell carcinoma. Study-level findings and limits: From baseline, blood top tumor clonotypes peaked at 2 weeks post-radiation.

Clones were read by immunoSEQ multiplex PCR, and TCRdb kept only the in-frame ones, dropping some. This sample has about 78,000 clones, with about 88% found just once. The V gene lost 4 bases and the J gene lost 2 bases, with 8 bases spanning the gap. CDR1 is SQVTM, CDR2 ANQGSEA, per germline. The CDR3 is made up of 12 amino acids. Time point given: blood 4 weeks post-SBRT, at nephrectomy. This sample's treatment: 15 Gy SBRT to primary tumor, nephrectomy 4 weeks later. Nephrectomy followed 15 Gy stereotactic body radiation by 4 weeks. This renal cell carcinoma was of the clear cell type. Details on this clone: Its antigen is undetermined.

The clonotype was recovered from a woman aged 70 to 79 with renal cell carcinoma. Sequenced material: blood, taken from a patient whose treatment included radiotherapy and nephrectomy. The V and J genes are TRBV29-1 and TRBJ1-1; D ambiguous. CDR3 bases: TGCAGCGTTGCGGTCACCAACACTGAAGCTTTCTTT. Translating gives CSVAVTNTEAFF. The entire variable domain, with the rest obtained from reference TRBV29-1 and TRBJ1-1, is as follows: SAVISQKPSRDICQRGTSLTIQCQVDSQVTMMFWYRQQPGQSLTLIATANQGSEATYESGFVIDKFPISRPNLTFSTLTVSNMSPEDSSIYLCSVAVTNTEAFFGQGTRLTVV.